This T cell receptor (beta chain) stems from a study of T cells in Graves' hyperthyroidism and ophthalmopathy. TCR beta CDR3 region amplification was performed from RNA transcripts. An initial round of RT-PCR targeting the TCR CDR3 relied on the HTBI primer set. Via MiXCR, TCRdb re-called the multiplex PCR reads, giving one row per CDR3 protein. The sample consists of some 650,000 distinct CDR3 sequences, around 15% of them appearing once. Whole-study findings and limits: The authors' 13 V-J model separated ophthalmopathy from stable hyperthyroidism.

V trimming: 3 bases; J trimming: 0 bases; junction bases outside the gene matches: 4. The CDR3 length is 16 residues. The V gene's germline CDR1 is LGHDT and CDR2 YNNKEL (reference sequence). Diagnoses were made from clinical symptoms, serum measures (thyroxine and TRAb), thyroid ultrasound and orbital computed tomography. This clonotype was seen a few times. Antigen unknown. The sequencing input was blood. This chain uses TRBV3-1 with TRBJ2-2; 7 bases line up with TRBD2. The sequence was collected from a woman aged 40 to 49 with Graves' ophthalmopathy. CDR3 sequence reads: CASSQPGLPNTGELFF. CDR3 nucleotide sequence: TGTGCCAGCAGCCAGCCGGGACTACCGAACACCGGGGAGCTGTTTTTT.